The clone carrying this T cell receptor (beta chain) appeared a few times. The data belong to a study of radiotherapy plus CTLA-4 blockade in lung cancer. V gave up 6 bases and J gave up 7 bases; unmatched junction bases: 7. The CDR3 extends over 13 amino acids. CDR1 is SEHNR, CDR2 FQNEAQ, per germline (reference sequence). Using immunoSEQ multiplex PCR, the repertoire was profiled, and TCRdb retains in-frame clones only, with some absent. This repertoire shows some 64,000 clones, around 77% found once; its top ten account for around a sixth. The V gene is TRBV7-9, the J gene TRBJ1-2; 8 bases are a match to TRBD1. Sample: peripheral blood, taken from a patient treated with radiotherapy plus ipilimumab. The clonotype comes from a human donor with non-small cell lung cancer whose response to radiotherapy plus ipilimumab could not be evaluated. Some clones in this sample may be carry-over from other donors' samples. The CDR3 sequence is CASSSSGGSGYTF. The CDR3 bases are TGTGCCAGCAGTTCCTCAGGGGGCTCTGGCTACACCTTC. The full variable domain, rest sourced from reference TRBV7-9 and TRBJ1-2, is DTGVSQNPRHKITKRGQNVTFRCDPISEHNRLYWYRQTLGQGPEFLTYFQNEAQLEKSRLLSDRFSAERPKGSFSTLEIQRTEQGDSAMYLCASSSSGGSGYTFGSGTRLTVV.